The text below deals with one T cell receptor (beta chain). The data stem from a study of T cell responses to AZD1222 COVID-19 vaccine. Data came from immunoSEQ multiplex PCR; TCRdb stores just in-frame clones and leaves some out. The sample has 110,000 or so clones; approximately 89% are singletons. Specimen: peripheral blood, collected on day 0 of MenACWY control vaccination. The sequence was obtained from an adult in good health.

The CDR3 protein is CASSQPGQGAEQYF. The CDR3 DNA sequence: TGCGCCAGCAGCCAACCCGGACAGGGTGCCGAGCAGTACTTC. The J gene is TRBJ2-7, the V gene TRBV4-3; 8 bases are a match to TRBD1. The germline V gene has CDR1 LGHNA and CDR2 YSLEER. V lost 2 bases, J lost 6 bases, and 6 bases stayed unmatched. The CDR3 length is 14 residues.